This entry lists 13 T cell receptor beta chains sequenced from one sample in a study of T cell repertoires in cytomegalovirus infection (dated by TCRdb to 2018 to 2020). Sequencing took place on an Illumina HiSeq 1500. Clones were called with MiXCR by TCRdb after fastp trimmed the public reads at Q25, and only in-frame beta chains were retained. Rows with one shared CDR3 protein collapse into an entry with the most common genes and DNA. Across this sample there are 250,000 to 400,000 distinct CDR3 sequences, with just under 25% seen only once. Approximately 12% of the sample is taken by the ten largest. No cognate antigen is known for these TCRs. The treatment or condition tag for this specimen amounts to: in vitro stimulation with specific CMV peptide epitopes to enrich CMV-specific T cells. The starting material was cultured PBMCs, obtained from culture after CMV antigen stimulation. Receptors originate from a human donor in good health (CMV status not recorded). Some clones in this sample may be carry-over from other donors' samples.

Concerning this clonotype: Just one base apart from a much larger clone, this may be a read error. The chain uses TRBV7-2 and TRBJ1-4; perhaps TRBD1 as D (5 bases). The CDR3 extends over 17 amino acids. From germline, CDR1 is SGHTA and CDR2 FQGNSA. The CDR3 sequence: CAGSLRGIRATNEKLFF. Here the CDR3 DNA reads TGTGCCGGCAGCTTAAGGGGCATAAGGGCAACTAATGAAAAACTGTTTTTT.

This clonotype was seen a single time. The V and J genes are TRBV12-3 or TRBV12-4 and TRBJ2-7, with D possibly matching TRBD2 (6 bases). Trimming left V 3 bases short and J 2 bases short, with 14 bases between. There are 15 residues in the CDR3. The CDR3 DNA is TGTGCCAGCAGTTTGGGCACGGGACTCACCTACGAGCAGTACTTC. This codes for CASSLGTGLTYEQYF.

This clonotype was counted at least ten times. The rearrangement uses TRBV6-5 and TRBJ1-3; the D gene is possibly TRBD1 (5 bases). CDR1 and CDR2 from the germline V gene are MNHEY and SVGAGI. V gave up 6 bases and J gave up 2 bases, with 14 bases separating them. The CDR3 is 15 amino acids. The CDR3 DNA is TGTGCCAGCAGGCCCATCCAGGGTACTGGAAACACCATATATTTT. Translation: CASRPIQGTGNTIYF.

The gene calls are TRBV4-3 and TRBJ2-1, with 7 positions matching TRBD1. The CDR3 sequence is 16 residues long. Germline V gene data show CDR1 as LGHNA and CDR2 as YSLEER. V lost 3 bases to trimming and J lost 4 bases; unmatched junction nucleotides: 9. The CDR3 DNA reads TGCGCCAGCAGCCAGCGTCGAGGGGGCGAGTACAATGAGCAGTTCTTC. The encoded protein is CASSQRRGGEYNEQFF.

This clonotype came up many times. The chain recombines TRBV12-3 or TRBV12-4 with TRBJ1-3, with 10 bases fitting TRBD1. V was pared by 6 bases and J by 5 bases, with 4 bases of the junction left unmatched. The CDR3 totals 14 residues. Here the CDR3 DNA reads TGTGCCAGCAGACCGGGACAGGGGCGAAACACCATATATTTT. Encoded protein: CASRPGQGRNTIYF.

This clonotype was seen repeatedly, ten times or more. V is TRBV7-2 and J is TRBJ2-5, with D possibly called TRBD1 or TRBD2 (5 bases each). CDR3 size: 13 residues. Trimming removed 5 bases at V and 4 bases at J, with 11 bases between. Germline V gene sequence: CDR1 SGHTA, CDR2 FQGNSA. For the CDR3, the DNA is TGTGCCAGCAGCCAGAGGGGCGTAGAGACCCAGTACTTC. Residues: CASSQRGVETQYF.

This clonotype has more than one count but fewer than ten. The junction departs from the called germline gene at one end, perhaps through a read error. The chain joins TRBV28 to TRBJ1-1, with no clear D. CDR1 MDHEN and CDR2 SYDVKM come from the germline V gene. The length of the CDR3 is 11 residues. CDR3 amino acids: CPSFVDTEAFF. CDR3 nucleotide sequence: TGCCCCAGCTTTGTGGACACTGAAGCTTTCTTT.

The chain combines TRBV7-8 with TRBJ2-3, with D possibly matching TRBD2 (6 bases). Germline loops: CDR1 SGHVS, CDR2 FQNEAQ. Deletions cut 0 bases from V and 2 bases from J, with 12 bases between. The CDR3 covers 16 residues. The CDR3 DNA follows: TGTGCCAGCAGCTTAGCTTTTAGCGGTAACACAGATACGCAGTATTTT. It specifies CASSLAFSGNTDTQYF. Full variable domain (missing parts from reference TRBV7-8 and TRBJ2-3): GAGVSQSPRYKVAKRGQDVALRCDPISGHVSLFWYQQALGQGPEFLTYFQNEAQLDKSGLPSDRFFAERPEGSVSTLKIQRTQQEDSAVYLCASSLAFSGNTDTQYFGPGTRLTVL.

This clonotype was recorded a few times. The CDR3 spells CASSSQPGTSADTQYF. As DNA, the CDR3 is TGTGCCAGTAGTTCACAGCCCGGGACTAGTGCAGATACGCAGTATTTT. This chain uses TRBV19 with TRBJ2-3; TRBD2 agrees at 8 bases. The CDR3 sequence is 16 residues long. Germline lookup yields CDR1 LNHDA and CDR2 SQIVND (reference sequence). V trimming: 5 bases; J trimming: 4 bases; junction bases outside the gene matches: 11.

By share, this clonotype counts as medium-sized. Here the CDR3 reads CASSRQEITGVNTEAFF. DNA for the CDR3: TGTGCCAGCAGCCGACAGGAAATAACAGGGGTGAACACTGAAGCTTTCTTT. The chain combines TRBV13 with TRBJ1-1, with 7 bases identical to TRBD1. The V gene's germline CDR1 is PRHDT and CDR2 FYEKMQ (reference sequence). After removal of 5 bases from V and 0 bases from J, the junction contained 12 bases not matched to a gene. The CDR3 sequence is 17 residues long.

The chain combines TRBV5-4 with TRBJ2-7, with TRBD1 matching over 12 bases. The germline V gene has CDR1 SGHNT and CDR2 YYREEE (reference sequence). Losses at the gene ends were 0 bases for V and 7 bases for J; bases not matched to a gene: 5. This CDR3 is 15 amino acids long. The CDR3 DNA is TGTGCCAGCAGCTTGGGGGGACAGGGGGCGTTGGAGCAGTACTTC. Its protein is CASSLGGQGALEQYF.

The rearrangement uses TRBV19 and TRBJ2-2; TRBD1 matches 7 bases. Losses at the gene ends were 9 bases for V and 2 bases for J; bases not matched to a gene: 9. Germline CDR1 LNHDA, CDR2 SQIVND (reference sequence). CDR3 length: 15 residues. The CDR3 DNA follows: TGTGCCAGCAAACCCCCAGGGGGAAACACCGGGGAGCTGTTTTTT. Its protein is CASKPPGGNTGELFF.

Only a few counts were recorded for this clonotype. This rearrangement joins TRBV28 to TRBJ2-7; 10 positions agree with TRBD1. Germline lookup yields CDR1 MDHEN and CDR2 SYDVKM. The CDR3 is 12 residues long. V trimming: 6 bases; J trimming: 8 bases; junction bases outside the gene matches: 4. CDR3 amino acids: CASRGTGVKQYF. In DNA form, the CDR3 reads TGTGCCAGCAGGGGGACAGGGGTCAAGCAGTACTTC.